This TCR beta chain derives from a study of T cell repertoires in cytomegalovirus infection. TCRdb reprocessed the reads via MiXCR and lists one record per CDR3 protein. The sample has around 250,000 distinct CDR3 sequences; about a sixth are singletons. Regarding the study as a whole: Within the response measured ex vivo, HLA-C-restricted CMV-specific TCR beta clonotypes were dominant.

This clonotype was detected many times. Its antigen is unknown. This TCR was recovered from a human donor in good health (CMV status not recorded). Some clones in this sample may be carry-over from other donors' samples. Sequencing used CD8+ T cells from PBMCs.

Here the CDR3 reads CASSLAGQGPEWLQGPLHF. The CDR3 nucleotides read TGTGCCAGCAGCTTGGCGGGACAGGGGCCAGAGTGGTTACAGGGACCCCTCCACTTT. The rearrangement links TRBV7-6 to TRBJ1-6, with 10 bases aligning to TRBD1. Germline V gene lookup returns CDR1 SGHVS and CDR2 FNYEAQ. This CDR3 is built from 19 residues. V was clipped by 3 bases and J by 12 bases; unmatched bases: 20.